This T cell receptor (beta chain) derives from a study of regulatory T cells in long-lasting Graves disease. For the study at large: Over-5-year antithyroid drug use with positive TSH receptor antibodies defined persistent Graves' disease in the study.

This clonotype was observed at least ten times. Its antigen is currently unknown. Time point in this sample: persistent/refractory GD, antithyroid drugs over 5 years with positive TRAb. PBMC-derived RNA was used for the TCR library. Study results and limitations: Segments TRBV28, TRBJ1-2 and TRBJ2-5 showed preferential usage in persistent disease. Whereas approximately 950 public clonotypes were shared by new patients, persistent patients shared more, at about 2,500.

The TCR beta library used iRepertoire HTBI primers with Arm-PCR amplification of CDR3. As processed by the authors: Identification yielded approximately 60 TRBV and around 15 TRBJ segments across samples. MiXCR, run by TCRdb on the multiplex PCR reads, gives a single entry per CDR3 protein. None of the V and J calls come from the authors' own analysis; TCRdb made them. This table has some 450,000 distinct CDR3 sequences, around 20% appearing once. There are 13 residues in the CDR3. The germline gives CDR1 SNHLY, CDR2 FYNNEI. Between the trimmed V and J ends, which lost 6 bases and 9 bases, there was a span of 12 bases.

The source is a female donor with Graves disease. The J gene is TRBJ1-6, the V gene TRBV2; unclear D gene. The sequences come from peripheral blood mononuclear cells (PBMCs), collected when the disease was refractory, from a patient treated with antithyroid drugs. CDR3 sequence: CASRMGWGSPLHF. CDR3 DNA: TGTGCCAGCAGGATGGGGTGGGGTTCACCCCTCCACTTT.